This TCR beta chain appears in the sequencing data of a study of blood T cell repertoires in COVID-19. Study at large: Whether acute or convalescent, the COVID-19 samples came from the United States, Italy and Spain. PBMCs, B-cell-depleted T cells, or T cells were the source of the cDNA or gDNA that made up the material.

Seattle's cohort entered during active infection and was followed longitudinally. In the original processing: Scientists estimated how many nucleated cells there were by amplifying reference gene primers. The repertoire was sequenced with immunoSEQ multiplex PCR; TCRdb's copy has only in-frame clones and lacks some. That table is the source of V, J and clone size, and D and trimming were worked out from the DNA. The sample lists about 230,000 clones; approximately 84% were seen once. Trimming removed 0 bases at V and 7 bases at J, with 12 bases between. The CDR3 is 15 amino acids. Germline CDR1 and CDR2: LNHDA and SQIVND (reference sequence).

This clonotype originated in a man aged 45-65 years with COVID-19, enrolled during active disease. The V gene is TRBV19, the J gene TRBJ2-2, with D maybe TRBD2 (6 bases). Sequenced sample: peripheral blood. The CDR3 nucleotides read TGTGCCAGTAGTATAGACGGGAGAATTAGCGGGGAGCTGTTTTTT. Its translation: CASSIDGRISGELFF.